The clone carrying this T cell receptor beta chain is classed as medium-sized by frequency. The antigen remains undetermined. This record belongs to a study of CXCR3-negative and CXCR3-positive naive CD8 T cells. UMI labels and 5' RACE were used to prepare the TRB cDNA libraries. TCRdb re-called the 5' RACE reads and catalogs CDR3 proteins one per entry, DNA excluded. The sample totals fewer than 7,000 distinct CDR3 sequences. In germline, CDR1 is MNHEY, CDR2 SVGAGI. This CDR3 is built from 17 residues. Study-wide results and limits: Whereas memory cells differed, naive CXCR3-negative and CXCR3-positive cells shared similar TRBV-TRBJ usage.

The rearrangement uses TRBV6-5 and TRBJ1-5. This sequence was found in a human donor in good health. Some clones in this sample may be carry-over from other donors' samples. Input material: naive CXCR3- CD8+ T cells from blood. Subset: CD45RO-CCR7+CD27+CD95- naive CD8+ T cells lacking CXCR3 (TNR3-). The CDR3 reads CASSYSMIRGPNQPQHF.